These T cell receptor beta chains were read from a single sample in a study of Ad26.COV2.S vaccination and SARS-CoV-2 variants. Profiled with immunoSEQ multiplex PCR; TCRdb holds only in-frame clones, not every one. The sample yields 380,000 or so clones, 85% to 90% seen once. This sample comprised peripheral blood, obtained in a trial of Ad26.COV2.S vaccine versus placebo. Receptors originate from a person aged 18-60 years who received the Ad26.COV2.S COVID-19 vaccine or a placebo. CDR3s include the opening cysteine and the closing phenylalanine or tryptophan. Fields, in order: D gene, J gene, clone size, V gene, CDR3 protein, CDR3 DNA. The D gene is left open where the match is weak. A clone size is listed for some rows: how often the clone was seen (once, few, many), or a class if it is expanded.

>.|TRBJ1-1|.|TRBV18
CASSPAANTEAFF
TGTGCCAGCTCACCGGCGGCGAACACTGAAGCTTTCTTT
>.|TRBJ2-7|.|TRBV5-1
CASRDLGAKREQYF
TGCGCCAGCAGAGATTTGGGGGCGAAAAGGGAGCAGTACTTC
>TRBD2|TRBJ2-5|.|TRBV10-3
CAISESIVLAGVSETQYF
TGTGCCATCAGTGAGTCGATAGTGCTAGCGGGAGTTTCAGAGACCCAGTACTTC
>.|TRBJ1-6|.|TRBV12-3/TRBV12-4
CASSWGRQALHF
TGTGCCAGCAGCTGGGGCAGGCAGGCCCTCCACTTT
>TRBD2|TRBJ2-3|.|TRBV19
CASSTIAPGTSGSMTDTQYF
TGTGCCAGTAGCACGATTGCCCCCGGGACTAGCGGGAGTATGACAGATACGCAGTATTTT
>TRBD1|TRBJ2-5|.|TRBV3-1/TRBV3-2
CASSLAGTEEETQYF
TGTGCCAGCAGCCTGGCCGGGACAGAAGAAGAGACCCAGTACTTC
>TRBD2|TRBJ2-1|.|TRBV7-2
CASSRELTSGADNEQFF
TGTGCCAGCAGCCGCGAACTGACTAGCGGGGCCGACAATGAGCAGTTCTTC
>.|TRBJ2-1|.|TRBV4-1
CASSQVKIGRYNEQFF
TGCGCCAGCAGCCAAGTTAAAATCGGCCGTTACAATGAGCAGTTCTTC
>.|TRBJ1-1|.|TRBV14
CASSPVFPNTEAFF
TGTGCCAGCAGCCCTGTTTTTCCGAACACTGAAGCTTTCTTT
>.|TRBJ1-2|.|TRBV6-1
CASSDSLNYGYTF
TGTGCCAGCAGTGACAGCCTTAACTATGGCTACACCTTC
>TRBD1|TRBJ1-5|.|TRBV6-5
CASRRTGANNQPQHF
TGTGCCAGCAGGAGGACAGGGGCTAACAATCAGCCCCAGCATTTT
>.|TRBJ1-4|.|TRBV7-8
CASSLRDEKLFF
TGTGCCAGCAGCTTAAGGGACGAAAAACTGTTTTTT
>TRBD2|TRBJ2-5|once|TRBV28
CASSLSQTGGTQYF
TGTGCCAGCAGTTTATCACAAACGGGGGGGACCCAGTACTTC
>TRBD2|TRBJ2-2|.|TRBV19
CAGGDRDARGGELFF
TGTGCCGGGGGGGATAGGGACGCAAGAGGCGGGGAGCTGTTTTTT
>TRBD2|TRBJ2-1|once|TRBV7-3
CASSITSGDYNEQFF
TGTGCCAGCAGCATAACTAGCGGGGATTACAATGAGCAGTTCTTC
>TRBD2|TRBJ2-1|.|TRBV29-1
CSVERASGSTYNEQFF
TGCAGCGTTGAAAGGGCTAGCGGGAGTACCTACAATGAGCAGTTCTTC
>.|TRBJ1-3|.|TRBV29-1
CSVAGGVGNTIYF
TGCAGCGTTGCTGGCGGGGTTGGAAACACCATATATTTT
>TRBD1|TRBJ1-6|.|TRBV27
CASSRQGGLGKSPLHF
TGTGCCAGCAGTCGACAGGGGGGCTTAGGTAAATCACCCCTCCACTTT
>TRBD1|TRBJ1-3|once|TRBV28
CASSLSAGGYEPSGNTIYF
TGTGCCAGCAGTTTATCGGCAGGGGGCTATGAACCCTCTGGAAACACCATATATTTT
>.|TRBJ1-1|.|TRBV24-1
CATSDGVSTEAFF
TGTGCCACCAGTGATGGGGTAAGCACTGAAGCTTTCTTT
>.|TRBJ2-5|.|TRBV27
CASSLLGAETQYF
TGTGCCAGCAGTTTATTGGGGGCGGAGACCCAGTACTTC
>.|TRBJ2-1|.|TRBV11-1
CASSWSSSLYNEQFF
TGTGCCAGCAGCTGGAGCTCATCACTTTACAATGAGCAGTTCTTC
>TRBD2|TRBJ2-1|.|TRBV7-9
CASSLRAGGPDEQFF
TGTGCCAGCAGCTTACGAGCGGGGGGGCCGGATGAGCAGTTCTTC
>.|TRBJ1-1|.|TRBV6-5
CASSYRNTEAFF
TGTGCCAGCAGTTACAGGAACACTGAAGCTTTCTTT
>.|TRBJ2-2|.|TRBV4-3
CASSQHTGGVTGELFF
TGCGCCAGCAGCCAGCACACAGGGGGGGTCACCGGGGAGCTGTTTTTT
>.|TRBJ1-2|.|TRBV7-2
CASSLVVGKVYGYTF
TGTGCCAGCAGCTTAGTGGTAGGGAAAGTCTATGGCTACACCTTC
>TRBD2|TRBJ2-1|once|TRBV7-2
CASSLGSGRVNEQFF
TGTGCCAGCAGCTTAGGTAGCGGGAGAGTCAATGAGCAGTTCTTC
>TRBD1|TRBJ2-7|.|TRBV15
CATSRDLETGDHEQYF
TGTGCCACCAGCAGAGATCTGGAGACAGGGGACCACGAGCAGTACTTC
>TRBD1|TRBJ1-6|.|TRBV4-3
CASSQDSRGSYSPLHF
TGCGCCAGCAGCCAAGATAGCAGGGGGTCGTATTCACCCCTCCACTTT
>TRBD1|TRBJ2-7|.|TRBV2
CASSGGTGTDEQYF
TGTGCCAGCAGTGGGGGGACAGGGACTGACGAGCAGTACTTC
>.|TRBJ1-2|.|TRBV28
CASIPGTGANYGYTF
TGTGCCAGCATCCCTGGGACGGGAGCTAACTATGGCTACACCTTC
>.|TRBJ2-2|once|TRBV9
CASSVAAVTGELFF
TGTGCCAGCAGCGTAGCCGCGGTCACCGGGGAGCTGTTTTTT
>TRBD1|TRBJ1-4|.|TRBV2
CASSAGQGDEKLFF
TGTGCCAGCAGCGCTGGACAGGGAGATGAAAAACTGTTTTTT
>.|TRBJ2-7|.|TRBV19
CASSILFSSMSEQYF
TGTGCCAGTAGTATACTGTTCAGCAGTATGAGCGAGCAGTACTTC
>.|TRBJ1-2|.|TRBV28
CASSRGWDGYTF
TGTGCCAGCAGTAGGGGGTGGGATGGCTACACCTTC
>.|TRBJ2-3|.|TRBV3-1/TRBV3-2
CASSQIQGDTQYF
TGTGCCAGCAGCCAAATCCAGGGGGATACGCAGTATTTT
>.|TRBJ1-3|once|TRBV14
CASSQDRPNTIYF
TGTGCCAGCAGCCAAGATCGGCCGAACACCATATATTTT
>TRBD1|TRBJ1-1|.|TRBV9
CASSETGRTEAFF
TGTGCCAGCAGCGAGACAGGGAGGACTGAAGCTTTCTTT
>.|TRBJ1-4|.|TRBV5-1
CASSFGSANEKLFF
TGCGCCAGCAGTTTCGGGTCGGCTAATGAAAAACTGTTTTTT
>.|TRBJ2-5|.|TRBV18
CASSPVAEGQETQYF
TGTGCCAGCTCACCCGTAGCGGAGGGGCAAGAGACCCAGTACTTC
>.|TRBJ1-5|.|TRBV2
CASTFTQDQPQHF
TGTGCCAGCACCTTCACACAGGATCAGCCCCAGCATTTT
>.|TRBJ1-6|.|TRBV19
CASKITGTNNSPLHF
TGTGCCAGTAAGATTACCGGGACCAATAATTCACCCCTCCACTTT
>.|TRBJ1-1|.|TRBV9
CASSVGSGNKNTEAFF
TGTGCCAGCAGCGTAGGTAGCGGAAATAAGAACACTGAAGCTTTCTTT